This is a list of T cell receptor beta chains from one sample in a study of CD8+CD57+ T cells in acquired aplastic anemia. TCRdb redid the calling of the reads with MiXCR, one entry per CDR3 protein. This table holds 40,000 to 50,000 distinct CDR3 sequences, around 73% found once. The sequenced sample was sorted CD4+, CD8+, or CD8+CD57+ T cells (not recorded which) from PBMCs. All receptors derive from a human donor in good health, serving as a control. Both conserved end residues are part of each CDR3. The D gene is left open where the match is weak. Clone size is stated in some rows and not others, as once, few, many or a class when expanded.

d_call clone_size j_call v_call cdr3_nt cdr3_aa
TRBD2 - TRBJ2-3 TRBV11-1 TGTGCCAGCAGCTTAGAACTAGCGGGAGTGGGAGATACGCAGTATTTT CASSLELAGVGDTQYF
- once TRBJ1-1 TRBV29-1 TGCAGCGTTGGTAGGGGTTGGGACACTGAAGCTTTCTTT CSVGRGWDTEAFF
- - TRBJ1-1 TRBV2 TGTGCCAGCAGTCACCGGGGGAACACTGAAGCTTTCTTT CASSHRGNTEAFF
- - TRBJ2-3 TRBV24-1 TGTGCCACCAGTGGCCGAACAACAGGGAAGAGCACAGATACGCAGTATTTT CATSGRTTGKSTDTQYF
TRBD1 few TRBJ1-6 TRBV19 TGTGCCAGTAGTAATACAGGGGATTCACCCCTCCACTTT CASSNTGDSPLHF
- - TRBJ1-5 TRBV24-1 TGTGCCACCAGTGATCCCAATCAGCCCCAGCATTTT CATSDPNQPQHF
TRBD2 - TRBJ2-2 TRBV24-1 TGTGCCACCAGTGATTCCGTACTAGCGGGAGACACCGGGGAGCTGTTTTTT CATSDSVLAGDTGELFF
TRBD2 - TRBJ2-1 TRBV15 TGTGCCAGCAGCCAGCCAGGGAGGGACGAGCAGTTCTTC CASSQPGRDEQFF
- - TRBJ2-7 TRBV19 TGTGCCAGTAGAGGTACCTACGAGCAGTACTTC CASRGTYEQYF
TRBD2 - TRBJ2-3 TRBV6-2/TRBV6-3 TGTGCCAGCAGTTACTACGGACTAGCGGGAGTGGGAGATACGCAGTATTTT CASSYYGLAGVGDTQYF
- - TRBJ1-6 TRBV7-6 TGTGCCAGCAGCTCAAATGATTCACCCCTCCACTTT CASSSNDSPLHF
TRBD2 many TRBJ2-5 TRBV13 TGTGCCAGCAGCTTAGGCCTAGCGGGAGAGCAAGAGACCCAGTACTTC CASSLGLAGEQETQYF
TRBD1 - TRBJ1-1 TRBV20-1 TGCAGTGTCGCGATACTAGGGGGCCGGAACACTGAAGCTTTCTTT CSVAILGGRNTEAFF
TRBD2 few TRBJ2-3 TRBV10-1 TGCGCCAGCGGCAGCGGGAGGGCAGGAGATACGCAGTATTTT CASGSGRAGDTQYF
- - TRBJ1-5 TRBV12-3/TRBV12-4 TGTGCCACCCTAGGTGGGACGGGTCAGCCCCAGCATTTT CATLGGTGQPQHF
- - TRBJ1-5 TRBV15 TGTGCCACCAGACAGGGTTATCAGCCCCAGCATTTT CATRQGYQPQHF
- - TRBJ1-2 TRBV20-1 TGCAGTGCTCCCGAGGGCGCCGCCAGCTATGGCTACACCTTC CSAPEGAASYGYTF
TRBD1 - TRBJ2-7 TRBV29-1 TGCAGCGTCGGACAGGGGTACTACGAGCAGTACTTC CSVGQGYYEQYF
- - TRBJ1-6 TRBV11-2 TGTGCCAGCAGCCCAATGGGGGGTTCACCCCTCCACTTT CASSPMGGSPLHF
TRBD1 few TRBJ1-2 TRBV29-1 TGCAGCGTTGCGAGGGACAGCTCATATGGCTACACCTTC CSVARDSSYGYTF
- few TRBJ1-4 TRBV11-2 TGTGCCAGCAGCTTAACTGCCCACTCGGCTGAAAAACTGTTTTTT CASSLTAHSAEKLFF
- many TRBJ1-1 TRBV20-1 TGCAGTGTCTTCGTCGGCCTTACGGGCACTGAAGCTTTCTTT CSVFVGLTGTEAFF
- few TRBJ2-7 TRBV19 TGTGCCAGTAGTATAGGGGGCGGAAATACCTACGAGCAGTACTTC CASSIGGGNTYEQYF
- - TRBJ2-7 TRBV10-3 TGTGCCATCAGCCAAGGACTGAGCTCCTACGAGCAGTACTTC CAISQGLSSYEQYF